This TCR beta chain was profiled in a study of blood T cell repertoires in COVID-19. Overall study: Some COVID-19 samples were acute and others convalescent; all came from the United States, Italy and Spain. PBMCs, B-cell-depleted T cells, or T cells were the source of the cDNA or gDNA that made up the material.

Participants spanned ages about 18 to 100 years and resided in 20 to 25 US areas. Using immunoSEQ multiplex PCR, the repertoire was profiled, and TCRdb retains in-frame clones only, with some absent. This table holds 250,000 to 400,000 clones, roughly 86% found once. The junction had 7 bases not matched to a gene; V was cut back by 3 bases and J by 3 bases. The CDR3 spans 16 residues. CDR1 and CDR2 from the germline V gene are SGHRS and YFSETQ. This chain uses TRBV5-1 with TRBJ2-3, with TRBD1 matching over 10 bases. The receptor's source is a woman aged 30 to 39 who had recovered from COVID-19. Sequenced input: PBMCs or T cells enriched from blood (not recorded which). CDR3 loop: CASSSDRGRGTDTQYF. The DNA for the CDR3 is TGCGCCAGCAGCTCCGACAGGGGGCGCGGTACAGATACGCAGTATTTT. The whole variable domain, remainder taken from reference TRBV5-1 and TRBJ2-3, is KAGVTQTPRYLIKTRGQQVTLSCSPISGHRSVSWYQQTPGQGLQFLFEYFSETQRNKGNFPGRFSGRQFSNSRSEMNVSTLELGDSALYLCASSSDRGRGTDTQYFGPGTRLTVL.